These 15 T cell receptor beta chains were sequenced from one sample in a study of regulatory T cells in long-lasting Graves disease. Time point given: newly diagnosed GD, antithyroid drugs for less than 3 months. PBMCs provided the RNA from which the TCR library was made. Sequencing libraries for TCR beta were prepared with iRepertoire HTBI primers and Arm-PCR of CDR3 regions. TCRdb analysed the multiplex PCR reads with MiXCR anew, one entry per CDR3 protein. Of roughly 560,000 distinct CDR3 sequences listed, around 15% are singletons. The same data also contributed to another study, on T cells in Graves' hyperthyroidism and ophthalmopathy.

The sequencing used peripheral blood mononuclear cells (PBMCs), collected at new diagnosis, from a patient treated with antithyroid drugs. These receptors were obtained from a woman aged 35-65 years with Graves disease.

The V gene is TRBV5-1, the J gene TRBJ1-1; 7 bases are a match to TRBD1. V gave up 6 bases and J gave up 5 bases; unmatched junction bases: 10. The V gene's germline CDR1 is SGHRS and CDR2 YFSETQ. The CDR3 has 14 residues. CDR3 sequence (DNA): TGCGCCAGCAAACCTCAGGGGGATAGGACTGAAGCTTTCTTT. Residues: CASKPQGDRTEAFF.

There are many counts of this clonotype. The rearrangement uses TRBV7-3 and TRBJ2-1; 8 positions agree with TRBD2. The CDR3 loop spans 17 amino acids. V lost 5 bases to trimming and J lost 4 bases; unmatched junction nucleotides: 13. Per the germline V gene, CDR1 is SGHTA and CDR2 is FQGTGA. CDR3 sequence (DNA): TGTGCCAGCAGCCCCTTAACTAGTAGCGGGGAGTACAATGAGCAGTTCTTC. Encoded protein: CASSPLTSSGEYNEQFF. The whole variable domain, remainder taken from reference TRBV7-3 and TRBJ2-1, is GAGVSQTPSNKVTEKGKYVELRCDPISGHTALYWYRQSLGQGPEFLIYFQGTGAADDSGLPNDRFFAVRPEGSVSTLKIQRTERGDSAVYLCASSPLTSSGEYNEQFFGPGTRLTVL.

This clonotype was observed at least ten times. The J gene is TRBJ1-1, the V gene TRBV20-1; D remains ambiguous. V was pared by 8 bases and J by 11 bases, with 9 bases between. The CDR3 is 8 amino acids. CDR1 DFQATT and CDR2 SNEGSKA come from the germline V gene (reference sequence). The CDR3 is CSPSVAFF. DNA of the CDR3: TGCAGTCCCTCGGTGGCTTTCTTT.

At least ten counts were recorded for this clonotype. The chain combines TRBV4-1 with TRBJ2-5; D is unresolved. CDR1 is MGHRA and CDR2 is YSYEKL in the germline V gene. CDR3 length equals 15 residues. V was cut by 4 bases and J by 5 bases, with 17 bases left in between. The DNA for the CDR3 is TGCGCCAGCAGCCCCCCGGCCAATTTGGGTGAGACCCAGTACTTC. Translating it yields CASSPPANLGETQYF.

This clonotype was counted ten times or more. The rearrangement joins TRBV11-3 to TRBJ2-1, with 9 bases lining up with TRBD2. The V and J ends lost 5 bases and 2 bases, in that order; junction bases with no gene match: 13. Germline values: CDR1 SGHNT, CDR2 YENEEA. The length of the CDR3 is 18 residues. DNA for the CDR3: TGTGCCAGCAGCCCCCCTCGGGGAGCGGGGGGCACCTACAATGAGCAGTTCTTC. It translates to CASSPPRGAGGTYNEQFF.

The sample holds a few counts of this clonotype. This chain connects TRBV7-8 to TRBJ2-1, with 9 bases fitting TRBD2. Germline loops: CDR1 SGHVS, CDR2 FQNEAQ. V shed 8 bases and J 1 base; nucleotides not matched to a gene: 3. The CDR3 length is 14 residues. The CDR3, as DNA: TGTGCCAGCGTCACTAGCGGGTCCTACAATGAGCAGTTCTTC. Encoded protein: CASVTSGSYNEQFF.

The J gene is TRBJ1-4, the V gene TRBV11-2, with TRBD1 matching over 10 bases. The V and J ends lost 5 bases and 7 bases, in that order; junction bases with no gene match: 7. This CDR3 is 15 amino acids long. Germline assignment: CDR1 SGHAT and CDR2 FQNNGV. CDR3 coding DNA: TGTGCCAGCAGCCCAGACAGGGGGCCTGGTGAAAAACTGTTTTTT. This translates into CASSPDRGPGEKLFF.

This clonotype was recorded many times. The chain recombines TRBV2 with TRBJ2-7; 7 nucleotides align to TRBD1. Looked up from germline, CDR1 is SNHLY and CDR2 is FYNNEI. Trimming cost V 7 bases and J 2 bases; bases outside gene matches: 20. The CDR3 loop spans 18 amino acids. Here the CDR3 DNA reads TGTGCCAGCAAGGATGGTGTGGGAACAGGGACAGCGGCCTACGAGCAGTACTTC. It codes for CASKDGVGTGTAAYEQYF.

This clonotype was recorded a few times. This chain connects TRBV27 to TRBJ1-6; D gene uncertain. V was clipped by 5 bases and J by 13 bases, with 15 bases between them. The CDR3 has 13 residues. Germline assignment: CDR1 MNHEY and CDR2 SMNVEV (reference sequence). DNA for the CDR3: TGTGCCAGCAGTCTTACAGAGGTGCGGCCCCTCCACTTT. This gives the protein CASSLTEVRPLHF.

In this sample, this clonotype turned up many times. The DNA for the CDR3 is TGTGCCAGCAGCCAAAAACAGTGGCGGGGCACTGAAGCTTTCTTT. It codes for CASSQKQWRGTEAFF. The chain uses TRBV7-2 and TRBJ1-1; D gene unclear. The germline CDR1 and CDR2 sequences are SGHTA and FQGNSA. The CDR3 sequence is 15 residues long. Trimming shortened V by 5 bases and J by 4 bases, and 17 bases separated the two germline ends.

This clonotype occurred many times. The genes are TRBV10-3 and TRBJ2-7; D call uncertain. The CDR3 sequence is 13 residues long. Germline loops: CDR1 ENHRY, CDR2 SYGVKD. Trimming pared 5 bases from V and 6 bases from J, leaving 14 bases between. The CDR3 DNA sequence: TGTGCCATCAGTTTGAAAGACGGGCCCGAGCAGTACTTC. This encodes CAISLKDGPEQYF.

This clonotype was detected only once. A much more abundant neighbour one base away suggests this may be a read error. This rearrangement joins TRBV2 to TRBJ2-1; 10 nucleotides agree with TRBD1. CDR1 is SNHLY, CDR2 FYNNEI, per germline. The CDR3 extends over 14 amino acids. This CDR3 is CDSSVGTGAREQFF. In DNA form, the CDR3 reads TGTGACAGCAGCGTTGGGACAGGGGCTAGGGAGCAGTTCTTC.

Ten or more counts support this clonotype. V and J are TRBV28 and TRBJ1-5, with D perhaps matching TRBD1 (6 bases). The V end lost 5 bases, the J end lost 0 bases, and 11 bases lay between the germline ends. The CDR3 totals 15 residues. Germline V gene data show CDR1 as MDHEN and CDR2 as SYDVKM. The CDR3 DNA sequence: TGTGCCAGCAGTCACGGGACACTTAGCAATCAGCCCCAGCATTTT. Translation gives CASSHGTLSNQPQHF.

This chain links TRBV2 with TRBJ1-1; D remains ambiguous. Germline V lookup: CDR1 SNHLY, CDR2 FYNNEI. Trimming stripped 7 bases from V and 4 bases from J, with 13 bases between. CDR3 length: 13 residues. DNA for the CDR3: TGTGCCAGCACCTTCTTGGGCAGCACTGAAGCTTTCTTT. Translating gives CASTFLGSTEAFF.

This clonotype was detected a few times. The chain couples TRBV28 to TRBJ2-2; D possibly uses TRBD1 or TRBD2 (5 bases each). Germline V gene sequence: CDR1 MDHEN, CDR2 SYDVKM. V lost 6 bases and J 0 bases, leaving 23 bases between the germline ends. The CDR3 spans 19 residues. The CDR3 loop is CASRSLGGRRVPNTGELFF. The CDR3 nucleotides read TGTGCCAGCAGGTCCCTTGGGGGTCGGCGGGTACCGAACACCGGGGAGCTGTTTTTT.